Described below is a single T cell receptor beta chain sequence and its context. Germline assignment: CDR1 MNHNS and CDR2 SASEGT. Trimming at V came to 7 bases and at J to 6 bases, leaving 11 bases not matched to a gene. The CDR3 totals 15 residues. Using RNA transcripts as the source, TCR beta CDR3 regions were amplified. In the first-round RT-PCR of the TCR CDR3, the HTBI primer set was used. TCRdb passed the multiplex PCR reads through MiXCR, listing each CDR3 protein once. The table lists about 380,000 distinct CDR3 sequences, 13% of them singletons. The data are from a study of T cells in Graves' hyperthyroidism and ophthalmopathy.

The chain is built from TRBV6-1 and TRBJ1-5; TRBD1 matches at 8 bases. The TCR was taken from a man aged 25 to 40 with Graves' hyperthyroidism that later progressed to Graves' ophthalmopathy. What was sequenced was blood. CDR3 protein: CASNAGGRSLQPQHF. CDR3 DNA sequence: TGTGCCAGCAACGCAGGGGGCCGGTCTCTTCAGCCCCAGCATTTT.